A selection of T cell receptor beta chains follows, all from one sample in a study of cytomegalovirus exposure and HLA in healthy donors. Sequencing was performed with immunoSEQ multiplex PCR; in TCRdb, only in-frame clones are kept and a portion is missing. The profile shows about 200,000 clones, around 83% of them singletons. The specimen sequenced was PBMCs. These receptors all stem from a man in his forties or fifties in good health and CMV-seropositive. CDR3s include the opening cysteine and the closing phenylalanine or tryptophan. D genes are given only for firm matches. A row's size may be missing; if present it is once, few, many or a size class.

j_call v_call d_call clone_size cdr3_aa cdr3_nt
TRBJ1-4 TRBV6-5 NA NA CASARTANEKLFF TGTGCCAGCGCCCGGACAGCTAATGAAAAACTGTTTTTT
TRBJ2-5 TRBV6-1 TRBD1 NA CAGRHGGTGETQYF TGTGCCGGTCGGCATGGGGGGACAGGGGAGACCCAGTACTTC
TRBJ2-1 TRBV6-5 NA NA CASSFYNEQFF TGTGCCAGCAGCTTCTACAATGAGCAGTTCTTC
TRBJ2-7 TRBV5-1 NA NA CASSLALAGEQYF TGCGCCAGCAGCTTGGCCCTCGCGGGGGAGCAGTACTTC
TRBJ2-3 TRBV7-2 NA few CASSLGREKGWKDTQYF TGTGCCAGCAGCTTAGGACGGGAGAAGGGTTGGAAAGATACGCAGTATTTT
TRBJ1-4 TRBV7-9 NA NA CASSHDTVVNEKLFF TGTGCCAGCAGCCACGACACGGTAGTAAATGAAAAACTGTTTTTT
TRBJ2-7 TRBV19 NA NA CASSSDRSYEQYF TGTGCCAGTAGTTCGGACAGATCCTACGAGCAGTACTTC
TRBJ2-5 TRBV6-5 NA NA CASSTRAAETQYF TGTGCCAGCAGTACCAGGGCGGCCGAGACCCAGTACTTC
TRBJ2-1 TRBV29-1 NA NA CSVSQDSYNEQFF TGCAGCGTTTCACAAGACTCCTACAATGAGCAGTTCTTC
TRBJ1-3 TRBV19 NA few CASSILAFTSGNTIYF TGTGCCAGTAGTATCCTGGCTTTCACCTCTGGAAACACCATATATTTT
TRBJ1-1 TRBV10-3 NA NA CAISELFLGGNTEAFF TGTGCCATCAGTGAGCTTTTTCTCGGGGGGAACACTGAAGCTTTCTTT
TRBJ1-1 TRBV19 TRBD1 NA CASSADRVTTKGLEAFF TGTGCCAGTAGTGCGGACAGGGTCACAACGAAGGGACTCGAAGCTTTCTTT
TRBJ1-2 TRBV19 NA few CASSIGTVGNYGYTF TGTGCCAGTAGTATAGGTACAGTCGGAAACTATGGCTACACCTTC
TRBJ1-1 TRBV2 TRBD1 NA CASRGQYEAFF TGTGCCAGCAGGGGACAGTACGAAGCTTTCTTT
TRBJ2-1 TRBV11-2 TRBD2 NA CASSHREVLTYNEQFF TGTGCCAGCAGCCATCGGGAGGTCCTTACCTACAATGAGCAGTTCTTC
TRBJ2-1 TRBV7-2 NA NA CASTQDGSRVNEQFF TGTGCCAGCACCCAGGACGGGAGCAGGGTCAATGAGCAGTTCTTC
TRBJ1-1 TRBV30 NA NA CAWEPSLRTEAFF TGTGCCTGGGAGCCTTCCCTGAGGACTGAAGCTTTCTTT
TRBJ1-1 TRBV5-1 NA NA CASSLQLNTEAFF TGCGCCAGCAGCCTACAGCTGAACACTGAAGCTTTCTTT
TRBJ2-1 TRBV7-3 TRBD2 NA CAEPPSGRALGEQFF TGTGCCGAACCCCCCAGCGGGAGGGCCCTAGGTGAGCAGTTCTTC
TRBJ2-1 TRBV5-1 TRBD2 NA CASSTGLAGGLYNEQFF TGCGCCAGCAGCACGGGACTAGCGGGAGGACTCTACAATGAGCAGTTCTTC
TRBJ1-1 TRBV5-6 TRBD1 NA CASSSPGQGRTEAFF TGTGCCAGCAGCTCCCCGGGACAGGGAAGAACTGAAGCTTTCTTT
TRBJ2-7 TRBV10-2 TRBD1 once CASSEGQGMYEQYF TGCGCCAGCAGTGAGGGACAGGGGATGTACGAGCAGTACTTC
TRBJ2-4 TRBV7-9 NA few CASSPPGGPPQYF TGTGCCAGCAGCCCCCCGGGGGGCCCGCCCCAGTACTTC
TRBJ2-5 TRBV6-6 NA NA CASSSQVQETQYF TGTGCCAGCAGTTCACAGGTCCAAGAGACCCAGTACTTC
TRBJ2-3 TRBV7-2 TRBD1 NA CASSSGQGVTDTQYF TGTGCCAGCAGCTCCGGACAGGGGGTCACAGATACGCAGTATTTT
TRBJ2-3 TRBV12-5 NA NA CASGQTGGTDTQYF TGTGCTAGTGGTCAAACGGGAGGCACAGATACGCAGTATTTT
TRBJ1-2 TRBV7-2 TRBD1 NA CASSQQGGYGYTF TGTGCCAGCAGCCAACAGGGGGGCTATGGCTACACCTTC
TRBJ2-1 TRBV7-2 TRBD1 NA CASSYPGQGYEQFF TGTGCCAGCAGCTACCCCGGACAGGGGTACGAGCAGTTCTTC
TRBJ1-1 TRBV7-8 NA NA CASSRGGANTEAFF TGTGCCAGCAGCCGGGGGGGGGCGAACACTGAAGCTTTCTTT
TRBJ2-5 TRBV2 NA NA CASSDLRAHETQYF TGTGCCAGCAGTGATTTGAGGGCGCACGAGACCCAGTACTTC
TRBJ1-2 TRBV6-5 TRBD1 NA CASSYFGTDDGYTF TGTGCCAGCAGTTACTTCGGGACAGACGATGGCTACACCTTC
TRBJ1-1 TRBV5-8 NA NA CASSLGGGRMNTEAFF TGTGCCAGCAGCTTGGGGGGAGGTAGGATGAACACTGAAGCTTTCTTT
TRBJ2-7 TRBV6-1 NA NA CASRVRELYEQYF TGTGCCAGCAGGGTAAGGGAGCTCTACGAGCAGTACTTC
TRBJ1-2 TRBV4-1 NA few CASSPPGGYGYTF TGCGCCAGCAGCCCACCTGGCGGGTATGGCTACACCTTC
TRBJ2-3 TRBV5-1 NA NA CASSLPGFTPPYTQYF TGCGCCAGCAGCTTGCCGGGGTTTACCCCCCCGTATACGCAGTATTTT
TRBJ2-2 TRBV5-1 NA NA CASSLSGRSDTGELFF TGCGCCAGCAGCTTGTCTGGCCGGAGTGACACCGGGGAGCTGTTTTTT
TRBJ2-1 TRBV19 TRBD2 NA CASSPGTSGTGNYNEQFF TGTGCCAGTAGTCCCGGGACTAGCGGGACCGGTAACTACAATGAGCAGTTCTTC
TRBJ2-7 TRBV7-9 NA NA CASSQDSLSSYEQYF TGTGCCAGCAGCCAGGACTCCCTGAGCTCCTACGAGCAGTACTTC
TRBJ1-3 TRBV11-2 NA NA CASSLISRGVRSGNTIYF TGTGCCAGCAGCTTAATTTCTAGGGGTGTCCGCTCTGGAAACACCATATATTTT
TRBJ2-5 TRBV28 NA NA CASSRTLQETQYF TGTGCCAGCAGCAGGACACTCCAAGAGACCCAGTACTTC
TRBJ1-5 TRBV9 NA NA CASSVAPGVGQPQHF TGTGCCAGCAGCGTAGCCCCAGGGGTCGGTCAGCCCCAGCATTTT
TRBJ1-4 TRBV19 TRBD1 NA CASSYARPDRANATNEKLFF TGTGCCAGTAGCTACGCCCGACCGGACAGGGCGAATGCAACTAATGAAAAACTGTTTTTT
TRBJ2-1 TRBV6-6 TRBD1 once CASSLGQVPLNEQFF TGTGCCAGCAGCCTCGGACAGGTCCCTCTAAATGAGCAGTTCTTC
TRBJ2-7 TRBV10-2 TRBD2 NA CASSEGGSSYEQYF TGCGCCAGCAGTGAAGGCGGGAGTTCCTACGAGCAGTACTTC
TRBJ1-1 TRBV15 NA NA CATSRTALTEAFF TGTGCCACCAGCAGAACTGCCCTCACTGAAGCTTTCTTT
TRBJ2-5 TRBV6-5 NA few CASGSRRARETQYF TGTGCCAGCGGATCTAGGAGAGCGCGAGAGACCCAGTACTTC
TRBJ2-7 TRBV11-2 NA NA CASSLDPFREQYF TGTGCCAGCAGCTTAGATCCGTTCCGCGAGCAGTACTTC